Listed below are T cell receptor beta chains from one sample, sequenced in a study of blood T cell repertoires in COVID-19. TCRdb's copy holds only in-frame clones and misses some; the assay was immunoSEQ multiplex PCR. The sample holds about 260,000 clones, approximately 90% seen once. The sequenced material came from PBMCs or T cells enriched from blood (not recorded which). The source of these receptors is a woman in her 30s with acute COVID-19. Both conserved end residues are part of each CDR3. A D gene is named only where the DNA matches it firmly. The size of a clone is reported for some rows only, either as once, few or many, or as a class for expanded clones.

D	V	size	J	DNA	CDR3
.	TRBV18	.	TRBJ1-4	TGTGCCAGCTCACCAGGACTGGCAGAAAAACTGTTTTTT	CASSPGLAEKLFF
.	TRBV30	.	TRBJ1-2	TGTGCCTGGAAGACAGAAGCTAACTATGGCTACACCTTC	CAWKTEANYGYTF
TRBD2	TRBV19	.	TRBJ2-2	TGTGCCAGTAGTATAGGCCTAGCGGGAGTTACCGGGGAGCTGTTTTTT	CASSIGLAGVTGELFF
.	TRBV5-1	.	TRBJ2-1	TGCGCCAGCAGCTTGGCAAATGTTGAGCAGTTCTTC	CASSLANVEQFF
TRBD1	TRBV5-6	.	TRBJ2-5	TGTGCCAGCAGCCCAGGTCGACAGGGGCTGCCACGGACCCAGTACTTC	CASSPGRQGLPRTQYF
TRBD2	TRBV27	.	TRBJ2-1	TGTGCCAGCAGTTTATCGGGAGGGAGCTCCTACAATGAGCAGTTCTTC	CASSLSGGSSYNEQFF
TRBD1	TRBV28	.	TRBJ1-3	TGTGCCAGCAGTCCTGGGACAGGGCGGCACACCATATATTTT	CASSPGTGRHTIYF
.	TRBV7-9	.	TRBJ2-1	TGTGCCAGCAGCACTGATAGCGGTTCCTACAATGAGCAGTTCTTC	CASSTDSGSYNEQFF
.	TRBV27	.	TRBJ1-6	TGTGCCAGCAGCTATGCACAGGGTGTTGAAGTACCCCTCCACTTT	CASSYAQGVEVPLHF
.	TRBV5-4	.	TRBJ1-1	TGTGCCAGCAGCCCCGCGGAGAACACTGAAGCTTTCTTT	CASSPAENTEAFF
.	TRBV14	.	TRBJ1-1	TGTGCCAGCAGCCTCACGGACACTGAAGCTTTCTTT	CASSLTDTEAFF
.	TRBV4-1	.	TRBJ1-2	TGCGCCAGCAGCCAAGAGGACGTGGGGGGTGGCTACACCTTC	CASSQEDVGGGYTF
TRBD2	TRBV29-1	.	TRBJ2-1	TGCAGCTACGGGACTAGCGGGAGTAATGAGCAGTTCTTC	CSYGTSGSNEQFF
.	TRBV5-4	.	TRBJ2-2	TGTGCCAGCAGCTTGGTAGTCACCGGGGAGCTGTTTTTT	CASSLVVTGELFF
.	TRBV9	.	TRBJ2-1	TGTGCCAGCAGCCCCCCTGGGGGCACACCCTACAATGAGCAGTTCTTC	CASSPPGGTPYNEQFF
.	TRBV6-4	few	TRBJ1-1	TGTGCCAGCAGTGACACCTCGGCGGGGAACACTGAAGCTTTCTTT	CASSDTSAGNTEAFF
TRBD1	TRBV7-8	.	TRBJ2-2	TGTGCCAGCAGCCTGGGACAGGGGGAAATAAAGAACACCGGGGAGCTGTTTTTT	CASSLGQGEIKNTGELFF
.	TRBV9	.	TRBJ1-5	TGTGCCAGCGGCGATGGAGGCAATCAGCCCCAGCATTTT	CASGDGGNQPQHF
.	TRBV30	.	TRBJ2-7	TGTGCCTGGAGTGTGCCCTACAGGGGGAGGGACTACGAGCAGTACTTC	CAWSVPYRGRDYEQYF
TRBD2	TRBV7-9	.	TRBJ2-1	TGTGCCAGCAGGGCCCCTTCTAGCGGGAGAATTGATCATGAGCAGTTCTTC	CASRAPSSGRIDHEQFF
TRBD1	TRBV4-3	.	TRBJ1-2	TGCGCCAGCAGCCCTGGGACAGGGTTTTTGGGCTACACCTTC	CASSPGTGFLGYTF
TRBD2	TRBV9	.	TRBJ2-7	TGTGCCAGCAGCGTATATGCGGGAGATGTCTACGAGCAGTACTTC	CASSVYAGDVYEQYF
.	TRBV7-9	.	TRBJ2-7	TGTGCCAGCAGTCTCACAGGGCCCTCGGACGAGCAGTACTTC	CASSLTGPSDEQYF
TRBD1	TRBV4-1	.	TRBJ2-3	TGCGCCAGCAGCCAACTGGGGACTTCCGGACAGGGAGGATCAGATACGCAGTATTTT	CASSQLGTSGQGGSDTQYF
TRBD1	TRBV27	few	TRBJ2-7	TGTGCCAGCAGTTTTGGGACAGGGGTCTACGAGCAGTACTTC	CASSFGTGVYEQYF
TRBD2	TRBV5-1	.	TRBJ2-6	TGCGCCAGCAGCTTGGGGACAGCGGGAGGGCCAGGTGGGGCCAACGTCCTGACTTTC	CASSLGTAGGPGGANVLTF
TRBD2	TRBV29-1	.	TRBJ2-1	TGCAGCATACCCCCTAAGACTAGCAATTACAATGAGCAGTTCTTC	CSIPPKTSNYNEQFF
TRBD1	TRBV6-5	.	TRBJ1-1	TGTGCCAGCACGGGGCAGGGGGCGCCTGAAGCTTTCTTT	CASTGQGAPEAFF
.	TRBV21-1	.	TRBJ2-1	TGTGCCAGCAGCAAAGGTGCAGGGCGGTACAATGAGCAGTTCTTC	CASSKGAGRYNEQFF
TRBD1	TRBV5-6	.	TRBJ1-6	TGTGCCAGCAGCAAGGACAGGGCTACTTCACCCCTCCACTTT	CASSKDRATSPLHF
.	TRBV2	.	TRBJ1-3	TGTGCCAGCAGCCTTACAGGGTCGATCTCTGGAAACACCATATATTTT	CASSLTGSISGNTIYF
.	TRBV7-9	.	TRBJ1-4	TGTGCCAGCAGCTTAGCGGCATCGACTAGGGAAAAACTGTTTTTT	CASSLAASTREKLFF
.	TRBV7-7	.	TRBJ2-1	TGTGCTAGCAGCAAGGACGTCGGGGACTACAATGAGCAGTTCTTC	CASSKDVGDYNEQFF
TRBD1	TRBV5-6	.	TRBJ2-7	TGTGCCAGCAGCCCCGACAGGGTTTGGTACGAGCAGTACTTC	CASSPDRVWYEQYF
TRBD1	TRBV6-2/TRBV6-3	.	TRBJ1-2	TGTGCCAGCAGTTACTCACGGAACCCTGGGACAGGGGGCGCGGACTATGGCTACACCTTC	CASSYSRNPGTGGADYGYTF
.	TRBV18	once	TRBJ1-3	TGTGCCAGCTCACCACTCAGGGCCGTGCGTGGGGGAAACACCATATATTTT	CASSPLRAVRGGNTIYF
.	TRBV6-4	.	TRBJ1-2	TGTGCCAGCAGTAGATATCCCGACAGCGGGTATGGCTACACCTTC	CASSRYPDSGYGYTF
TRBD2	TRBV6-2/TRBV6-3	.	TRBJ2-7	TGTGCCAGCAGTTACTCGGCTAGCGGGAACAACGAGCAGTACTTC	CASSYSASGNNEQYF
TRBD2	TRBV6-1	.	TRBJ2-7	TGTGCCAGCAGTTCCGGGACTAGCGGGAGAGGCGAGCAGTACTTC	CASSSGTSGRGEQYF
TRBD1	TRBV3-1/TRBV3-2	once	TRBJ1-1	TGTGCCAGCACAGGGGGCGAGTCCTTGGCCACTGAAGCTTTCTTT	CASTGGESLATEAFF
.	TRBV27	.	TRBJ2-1	TGTGCCAGCAGTTTTAGATCCAATGAGCAGTTCTTC	CASSFRSNEQFF
.	TRBV5-1	.	TRBJ1-3	TGCGCCAGCAGCACCGGGACTGTCTCTGGAAACACCATATATTTT	CASSTGTVSGNTIYF
TRBD1	TRBV6-5	.	TRBJ1-2	TGTGCCAGCAGTTACGGTGACAGGGAAGGCGGCTACACCTTC	CASSYGDREGGYTF
.	TRBV6-5	.	TRBJ2-2	TGTGCCAGCAGTTTAGAGAACACCGGGGAGCTGTTTTTT	CASSLENTGELFF
TRBD2	TRBV24-1	.	TRBJ2-3	TGTGCCACCAGTGATGTTTTCGGACTAGAGTCAGATACGCAGTATTTT	CATSDVFGLESDTQYF
.	TRBV29-1	.	TRBJ2-7	TGCAGCGCCAGCAGGGGGGACTCCTACGAGCAGTACTTC	CSASRGDSYEQYF
.	TRBV19	.	TRBJ2-3	TGTGCCAGTAGTTTCGGCACAGATACGCAGTATTTT	CASSFGTDTQYF
TRBD1	TRBV5-1	.	TRBJ2-2	TGCGCCAGCAGCTTGGTACAGGGGAGCACCGGGGAGCTGTTTTTT	CASSLVQGSTGELFF
.	TRBV7-2	once	TRBJ1-5	TGTGCCAGCAGCTCAGGCGGGGGGAACAATCAGCCCCAGCATTTT	CASSSGGGNNQPQHF
TRBD2	TRBV6-1	.	TRBJ2-1	TGTGCCAGCAGTGAAGGCGGGGGGGGCTCCTACAATGAGCAGTTCTTC	CASSEGGGGSYNEQFF
.	TRBV29-1	.	TRBJ1-1	TGCAGCGCCGCCGGGACAGAAGCTTTCTTT	CSAAGTEAFF
.	TRBV3-1/TRBV3-2	.	TRBJ2-7	TGTGCCAGCAGCCAACACTACGAGCAGTACTTC	CASSQHYEQYF
.	TRBV14	.	TRBJ2-2	TGTGCCAGCAGCCTAGGGAGCGGGGAGCTGTTTTTT	CASSLGSGELFF
.	TRBV27	.	TRBJ1-5	TGTGCCAGCAGTTTAGGGGGGGCCTATCAGCCCCAGCATTTT	CASSLGGAYQPQHF
.	TRBV7-7	.	TRBJ2-2	TGTGCTAGCAGCTTAGCTCCAGGAACCACCGGGGAGCTGTTTTTT	CASSLAPGTTGELFF
TRBD2	TRBV19	.	TRBJ2-7	TGTGCCCATATAGCGGGACTAGCGGGAGACTCGTACGAGCAGTACTTC	CAHIAGLAGDSYEQYF
TRBD2	TRBV27	once	TRBJ2-5	TGTGCCAGCAGTGAAACTAGCGGGAGGGCCCAAGAGACCCAGTACTTC	CASSETSGRAQETQYF
.	TRBV2	.	TRBJ1-4	TGTGCCAGCAGCCACAGGGTTCCTGCTAATGAAAAACTGTTTTTT	CASSHRVPANEKLFF
.	TRBV2	.	TRBJ1-5	TGTGCCAGCTCTCGGGTGGGTCAGCCCCAGCATTTT	CASSRVGQPQHF
.	TRBV10-1	.	TRBJ2-7	TGCGCCAGCAGTGAGTTTCAGGGGAGTAGAAACGAGCAGTACTTC	CASSEFQGSRNEQYF